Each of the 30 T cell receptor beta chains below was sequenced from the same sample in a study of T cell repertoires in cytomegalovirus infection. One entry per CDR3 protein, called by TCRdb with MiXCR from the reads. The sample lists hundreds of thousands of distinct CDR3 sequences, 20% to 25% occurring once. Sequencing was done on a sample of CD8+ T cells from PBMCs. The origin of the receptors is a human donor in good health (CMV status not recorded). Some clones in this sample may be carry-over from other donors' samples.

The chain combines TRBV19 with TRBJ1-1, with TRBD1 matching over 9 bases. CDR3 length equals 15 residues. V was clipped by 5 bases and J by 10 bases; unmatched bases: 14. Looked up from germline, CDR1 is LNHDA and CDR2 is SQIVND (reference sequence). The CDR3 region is CASSPTGGLGSGAFF. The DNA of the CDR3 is TGTGCCAGTAGTCCTACAGGGGGCTTGGGATCCGGAGCTTTCTTT.

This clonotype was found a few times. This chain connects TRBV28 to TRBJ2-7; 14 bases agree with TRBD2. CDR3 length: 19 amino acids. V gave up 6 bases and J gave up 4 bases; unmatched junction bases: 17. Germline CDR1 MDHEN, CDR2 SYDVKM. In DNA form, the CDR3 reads TGTGCCAGCAGACCCACGATCAGACTAGCGGGGGGGCAATCGTACGAGCAGTACGTC. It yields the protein CASRPTIRLAGGQSYEQYV.

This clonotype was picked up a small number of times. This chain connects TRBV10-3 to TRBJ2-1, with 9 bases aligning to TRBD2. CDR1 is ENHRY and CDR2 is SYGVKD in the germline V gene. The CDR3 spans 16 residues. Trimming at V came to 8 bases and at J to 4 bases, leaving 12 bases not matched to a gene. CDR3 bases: TGTGCCATCCGACCAGAACTAGCGGGCGCTTACAATGAGCAGTTCTTC. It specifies CAIRPELAGAYNEQFF.

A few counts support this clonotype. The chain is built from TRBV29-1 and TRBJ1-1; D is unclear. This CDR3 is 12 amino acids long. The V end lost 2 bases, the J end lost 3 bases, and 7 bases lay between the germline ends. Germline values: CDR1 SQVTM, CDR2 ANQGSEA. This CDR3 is CSVEWSYTEAFF. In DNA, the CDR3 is TGCAGCGTTGAATGGTCCTACACTGAAGCTTTCTTT.

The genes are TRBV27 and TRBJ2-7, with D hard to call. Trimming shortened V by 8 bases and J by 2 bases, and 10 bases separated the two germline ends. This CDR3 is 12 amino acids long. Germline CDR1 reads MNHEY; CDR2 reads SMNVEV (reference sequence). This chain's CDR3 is CASLSGAYEQYF. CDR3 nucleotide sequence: TGTGCCAGCCTCAGTGGGGCCTACGAGCAGTACTTC.

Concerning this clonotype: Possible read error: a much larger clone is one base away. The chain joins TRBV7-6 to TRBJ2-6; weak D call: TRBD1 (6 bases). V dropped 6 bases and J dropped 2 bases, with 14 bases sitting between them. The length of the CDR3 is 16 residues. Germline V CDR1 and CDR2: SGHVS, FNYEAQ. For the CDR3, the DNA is TGTGCCAGCAGATCCCGTGAGGGGGCTGGGGCCAACGTCCTGACTTTC. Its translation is CASRSREGAGANVLTF. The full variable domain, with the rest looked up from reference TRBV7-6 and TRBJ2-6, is GAGVSQSPRYKVTKRGQDVALRCDPISGHVSLYWYRQALGQGPEFLTYFNYEAQQDKSGLPNDRFSAERPEGSISTLTIQRTEQRDSAMYRCASRSREGAGANVLTFGAGSRLTVL.

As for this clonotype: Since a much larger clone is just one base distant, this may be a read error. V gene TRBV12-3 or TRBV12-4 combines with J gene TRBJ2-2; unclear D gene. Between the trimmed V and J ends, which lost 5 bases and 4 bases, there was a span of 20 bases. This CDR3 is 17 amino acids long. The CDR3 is CASSLDLPLPGTGELFF. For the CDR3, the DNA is TGTGCCAGCAGTCTGGATCTCCCCCTACCGGGCACCGGGGAGCTGTTTTTT.

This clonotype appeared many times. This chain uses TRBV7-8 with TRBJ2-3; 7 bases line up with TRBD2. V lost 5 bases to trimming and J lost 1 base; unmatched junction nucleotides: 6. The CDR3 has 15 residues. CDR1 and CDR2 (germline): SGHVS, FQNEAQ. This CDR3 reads CASSRTSFGTDTQYF. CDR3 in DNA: TGTGCCAGCAGCCGGACTAGTTTCGGCACAGATACGCAGTATTTT.

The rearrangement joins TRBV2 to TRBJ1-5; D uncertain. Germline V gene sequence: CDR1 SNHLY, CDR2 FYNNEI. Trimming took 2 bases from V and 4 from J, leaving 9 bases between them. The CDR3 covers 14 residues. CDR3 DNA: TGTGCCAGCAGTGAATTGGTTGGGAATCAGCCCCAGCATTTT. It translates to CASSELVGNQPQHF.

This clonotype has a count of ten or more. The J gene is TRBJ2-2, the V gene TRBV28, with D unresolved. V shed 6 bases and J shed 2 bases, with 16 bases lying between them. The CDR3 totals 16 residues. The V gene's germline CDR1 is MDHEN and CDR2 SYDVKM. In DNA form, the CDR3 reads TGTGCCAGCAGGACCCTCAGCCGCCTCAACACCGGGGAGCTGTTTTTT. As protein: CASRTLSRLNTGELFF.

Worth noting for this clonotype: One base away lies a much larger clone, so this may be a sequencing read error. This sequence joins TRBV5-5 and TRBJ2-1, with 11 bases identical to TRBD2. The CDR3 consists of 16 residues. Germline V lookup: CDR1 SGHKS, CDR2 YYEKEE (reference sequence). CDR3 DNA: TGTGTCAGCAGCTTTCGACTAGCGGGGCCTAACAATGAGCAGTTCTTC. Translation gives CVSSFRLAGPNNEQFF.

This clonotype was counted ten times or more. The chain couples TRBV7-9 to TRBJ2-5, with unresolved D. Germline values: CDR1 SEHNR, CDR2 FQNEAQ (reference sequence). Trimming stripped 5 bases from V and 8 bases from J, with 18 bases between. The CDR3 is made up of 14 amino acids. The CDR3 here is CASSQRTYTDTQYF. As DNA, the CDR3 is TGTGCCAGCAGCCAAAGGACCTATACAGATACCCAGTACTTC.

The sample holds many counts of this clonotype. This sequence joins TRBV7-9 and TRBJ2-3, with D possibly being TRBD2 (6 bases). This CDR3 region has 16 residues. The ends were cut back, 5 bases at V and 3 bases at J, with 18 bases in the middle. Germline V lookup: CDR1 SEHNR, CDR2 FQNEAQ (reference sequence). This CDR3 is CASSPRDFGLTDTQYF. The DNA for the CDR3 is TGTGCCAGCAGCCCCCGGGACTTCGGATTGACAGATACGCAGTATTTT.

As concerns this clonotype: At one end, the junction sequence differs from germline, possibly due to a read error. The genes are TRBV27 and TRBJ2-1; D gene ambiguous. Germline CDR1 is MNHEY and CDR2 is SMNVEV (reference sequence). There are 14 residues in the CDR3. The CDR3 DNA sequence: TGTGCCACCAGTCTAGGGTCTTCCTACAATGAGCAGTTCTTC. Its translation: CATSLGSSYNEQFF.

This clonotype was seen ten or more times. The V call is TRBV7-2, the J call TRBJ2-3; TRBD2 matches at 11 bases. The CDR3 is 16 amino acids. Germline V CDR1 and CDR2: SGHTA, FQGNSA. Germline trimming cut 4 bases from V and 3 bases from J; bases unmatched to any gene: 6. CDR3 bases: TGTGCCAGCAGCTCTTCTAGCGGGGGGATGACAGATACGCAGTATTTT. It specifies CASSSSSGGMTDTQYF.

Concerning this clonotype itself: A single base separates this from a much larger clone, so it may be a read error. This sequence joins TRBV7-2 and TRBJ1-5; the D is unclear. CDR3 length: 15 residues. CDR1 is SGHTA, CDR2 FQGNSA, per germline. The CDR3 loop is CASSLEGFSNQPQPF. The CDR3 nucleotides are TGTGCCAGCAGCTTAGAAGGATTTAGCAATCAGCCCCAGCCTTTT.

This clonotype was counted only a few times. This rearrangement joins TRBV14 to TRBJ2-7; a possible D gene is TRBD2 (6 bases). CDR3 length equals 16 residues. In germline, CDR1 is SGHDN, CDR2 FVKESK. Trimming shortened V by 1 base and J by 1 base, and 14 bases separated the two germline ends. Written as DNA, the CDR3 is TGTGCCAGCAGCCAAGGGAGGAGGGGCAGTTCCTACGAGCAGTACTTC. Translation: CASSQGRRGSSYEQYF.

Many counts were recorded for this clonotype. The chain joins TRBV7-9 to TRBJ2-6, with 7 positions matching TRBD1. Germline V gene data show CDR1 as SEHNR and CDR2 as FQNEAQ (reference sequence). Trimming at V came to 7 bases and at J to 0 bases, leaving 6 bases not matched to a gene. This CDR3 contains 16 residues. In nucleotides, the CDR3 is TGTGCCAGCACCCGACAGGGAAGCTCTGGGGCCAACGTCCTGACTTTC. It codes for CASTRQGSSGANVLTF.

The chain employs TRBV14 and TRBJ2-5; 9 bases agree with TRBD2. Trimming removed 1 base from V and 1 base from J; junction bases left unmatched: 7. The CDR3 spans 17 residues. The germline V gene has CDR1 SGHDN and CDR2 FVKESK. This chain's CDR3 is CASSQVYGRGGQETQYF. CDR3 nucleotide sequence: TGTGCCAGCAGCCAAGTATATGGGCGGGGGGGCCAAGAGACCCAGTACTTC.

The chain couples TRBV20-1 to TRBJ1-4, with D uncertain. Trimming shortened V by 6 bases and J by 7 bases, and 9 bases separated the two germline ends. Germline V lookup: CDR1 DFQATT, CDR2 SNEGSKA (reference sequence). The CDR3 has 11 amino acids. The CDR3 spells CSAGDFEKLFF. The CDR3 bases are TGCAGTGCCGGAGACTTTGAAAAACTGTTTTTT.

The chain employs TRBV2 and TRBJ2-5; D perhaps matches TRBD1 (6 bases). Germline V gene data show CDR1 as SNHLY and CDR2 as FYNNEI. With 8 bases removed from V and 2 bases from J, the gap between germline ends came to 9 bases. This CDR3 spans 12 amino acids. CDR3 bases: TGTGCCAGCCAGGGGTTGCAAGAGACCCAGTACTTC. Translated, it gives CASQGLQETQYF.

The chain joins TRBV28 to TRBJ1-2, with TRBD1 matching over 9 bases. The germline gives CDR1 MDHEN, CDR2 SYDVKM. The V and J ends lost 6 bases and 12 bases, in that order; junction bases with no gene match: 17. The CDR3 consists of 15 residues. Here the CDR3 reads CASSSNMGQGLRNTF. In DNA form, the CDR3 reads TGTGCCAGCAGCAGTAACATGGGACAGGGTCTAAGGAACACCTTC.

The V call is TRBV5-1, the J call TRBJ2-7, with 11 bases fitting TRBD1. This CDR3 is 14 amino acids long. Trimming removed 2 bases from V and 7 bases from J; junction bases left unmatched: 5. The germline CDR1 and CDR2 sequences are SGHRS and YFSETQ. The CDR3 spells CASSFGQGADEQYF. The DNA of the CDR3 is TGCGCCAGCAGCTTCGGACAGGGGGCTGATGAGCAGTACTTC. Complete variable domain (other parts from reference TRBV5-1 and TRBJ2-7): KAGVTQTPRYLIKTRGQQVTLSCSPISGHRSVSWYQQTPGQGLQFLFEYFSETQRNKGNFPGRFSGRQFSNSRSEMNVSTLELGDSALYLCASSFGQGADEQYFGPGTRLTVT.

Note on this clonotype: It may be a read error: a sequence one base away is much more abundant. The CDR3 protein is CVSSPTGGGDSNQPQHF. DNA of the CDR3: TGTGTCAGCAGCCCCACGGGGGGGGGGGACAGCAATCAGCCCCAGCATTTT. The chain recombines TRBV7-2 with TRBJ1-5; possible D gene TRBD1, 5 bases. Per germline, CDR1 SGHTA and CDR2 FQGNSA. CDR3 length: 17 residues.

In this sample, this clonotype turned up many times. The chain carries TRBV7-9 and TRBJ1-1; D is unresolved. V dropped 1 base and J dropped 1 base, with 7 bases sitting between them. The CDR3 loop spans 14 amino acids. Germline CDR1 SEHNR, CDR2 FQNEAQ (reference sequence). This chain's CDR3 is CASSLVAENTEAFF. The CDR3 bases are TGTGCCAGCAGCTTAGTAGCCGAGAACACTGAAGCTTTCTTT.

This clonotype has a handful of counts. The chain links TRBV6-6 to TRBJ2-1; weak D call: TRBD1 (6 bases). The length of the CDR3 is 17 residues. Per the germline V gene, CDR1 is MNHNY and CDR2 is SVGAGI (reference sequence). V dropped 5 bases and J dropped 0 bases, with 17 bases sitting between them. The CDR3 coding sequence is TGTGCCAGCAGTCCTTACCGACAGGAGAGCTCCTACAATGAGCAGTTCTTC. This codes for CASSPYRQESSYNEQFF.

CDR3 loop: CASSQEYGGSPGIKNIQYF. The CDR3 DNA reads TGTGCCAGCAGCCAAGAATACGGCGGGAGTCCGGGAATCAAAAACATTCAGTACTTC. V gene TRBV3-1 combines with J gene TRBJ2-4; 7 bases align to TRBD2. With V trimmed by 0 bases and J by 3 bases, 14 bases remained unmatched. This CDR3 has 19 amino acids. Per the germline V gene, CDR1 is LGHDT and CDR2 is YNNKEL (reference sequence).

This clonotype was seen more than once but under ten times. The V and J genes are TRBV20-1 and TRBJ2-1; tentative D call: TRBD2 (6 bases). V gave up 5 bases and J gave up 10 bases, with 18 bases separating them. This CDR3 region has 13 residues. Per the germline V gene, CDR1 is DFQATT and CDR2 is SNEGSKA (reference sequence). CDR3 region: CSAAGTEGREQFF. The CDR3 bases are TGCAGTGCTGCCGGGACTGAAGGCCGGGAGCAGTTCTTC.

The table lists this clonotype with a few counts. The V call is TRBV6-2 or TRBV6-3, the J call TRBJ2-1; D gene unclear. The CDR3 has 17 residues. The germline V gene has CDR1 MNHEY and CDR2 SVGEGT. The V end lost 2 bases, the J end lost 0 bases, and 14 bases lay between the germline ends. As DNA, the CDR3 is TGTGCCAGCAGTTACGGGCCTTGGCGACTCTCCTACAATGAGCAGTTCTTC. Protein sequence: CASSYGPWRLSYNEQFF.

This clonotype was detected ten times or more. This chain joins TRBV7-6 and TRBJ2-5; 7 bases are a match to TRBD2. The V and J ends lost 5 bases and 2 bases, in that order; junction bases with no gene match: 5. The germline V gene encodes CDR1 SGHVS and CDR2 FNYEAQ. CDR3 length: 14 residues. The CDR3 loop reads CASSLGTTQETQYF. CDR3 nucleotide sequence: TGTGCCAGCAGCCTCGGGACTACTCAAGAGACCCAGTACTTC. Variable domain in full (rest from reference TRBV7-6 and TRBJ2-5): GAGVSQSPRYKVTKRGQDVALRCDPISGHVSLYWYRQALGQGPEFLTYFNYEAQQDKSGLPNDRFSAERPEGSISTLTIQRTEQRDSAMYRCASSLGTTQETQYFGPGTRLLVL.